This T cell receptor beta chain appears in the sequencing data of a study of PD-1 blockade in classical Hodgkin lymphoma. Notes on the study in general: Complete responders entered with baseline diversity on par with newly diagnosed patients, the results showed.

Sequencing used immunoSEQ multiplex PCR; TCRdb keeps in-frame clones, though not all of them. The sample lists 20,000 to 30,000 clones; 60% to 80% were seen once. Germline V gene lookup returns CDR1 SGHKS and CDR2 YYEKEE (reference sequence). The CDR3 runs to 15 residues. V lost 2 bases, J lost 4 bases, and 15 bases lay in between. This clone was seen only once. The antigen remains undetermined. Each and every patient relapsed after autologous stem cell transplantation, and patients got differing brentuximab vedotin exposure. The chain is built from TRBV5-5 and TRBJ2-5, with a possible D match to TRBD1 (6 bases). This sequence was found in a human donor with classical Hodgkin lymphoma. Sequences were derived from peripheral blood mononuclear cells (PBMCs), sampled at baseline. The CDR3 DNA sequence: TGTGCCAGCAGCTTTATGGCCTGGGGGCCAGAGACCCAGTACTTC. This gives the protein CASSFMAWGPETQYF.